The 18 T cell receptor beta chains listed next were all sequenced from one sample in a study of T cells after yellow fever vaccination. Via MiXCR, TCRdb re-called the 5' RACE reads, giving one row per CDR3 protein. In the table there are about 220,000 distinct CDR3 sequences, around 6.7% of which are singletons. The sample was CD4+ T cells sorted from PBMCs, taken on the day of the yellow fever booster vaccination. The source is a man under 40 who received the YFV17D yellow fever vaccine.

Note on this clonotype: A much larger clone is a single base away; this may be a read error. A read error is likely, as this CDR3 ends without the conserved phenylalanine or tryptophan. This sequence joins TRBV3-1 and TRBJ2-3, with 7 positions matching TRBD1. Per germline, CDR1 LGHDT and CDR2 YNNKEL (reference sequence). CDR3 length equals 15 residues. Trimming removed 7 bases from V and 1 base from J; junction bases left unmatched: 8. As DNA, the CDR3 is TGTGCCAGCACCAGGGGGACAGCGGGCACAGATACGCAGTATTTA. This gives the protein CASTRGTAGTDTQYL.

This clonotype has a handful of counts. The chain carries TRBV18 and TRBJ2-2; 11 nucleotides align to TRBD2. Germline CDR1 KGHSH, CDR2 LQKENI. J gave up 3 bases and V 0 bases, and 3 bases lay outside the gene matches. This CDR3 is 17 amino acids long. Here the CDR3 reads CASSPPSLAGDTGELFF. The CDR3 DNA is TGTGCCAGCTCACCACCGTCACTAGCGGGAGACACCGGGGAGCTGTTTTTT.

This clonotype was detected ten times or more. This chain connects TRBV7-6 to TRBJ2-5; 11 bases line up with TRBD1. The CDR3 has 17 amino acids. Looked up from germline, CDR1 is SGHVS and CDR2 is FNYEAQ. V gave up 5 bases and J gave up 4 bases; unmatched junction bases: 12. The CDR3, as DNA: TGTGCCAGCAGCCCGTCTCTGGACAGGGGGCGGATAGAGACCCAGTACTTC. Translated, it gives CASSPSLDRGRIETQYF. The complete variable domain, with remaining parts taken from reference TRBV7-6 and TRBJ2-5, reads GAGVSQSPRYKVTKRGQDVALRCDPISGHVSLYWYRQALGQGPEFLTYFNYEAQQDKSGLPNDRFSAERPEGSISTLTIQRTEQRDSAMYRCASSPSLDRGRIETQYFGPGTRLLVL.

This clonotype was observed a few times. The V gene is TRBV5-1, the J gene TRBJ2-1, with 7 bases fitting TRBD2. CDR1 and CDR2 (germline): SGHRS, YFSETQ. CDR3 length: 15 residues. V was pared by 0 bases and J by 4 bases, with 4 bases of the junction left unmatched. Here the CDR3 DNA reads TGCGCCAGCAGCTTGGCCCAGCGGGAATACAATGAGCAGTTCTTC. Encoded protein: CASSLAQREYNEQFF.

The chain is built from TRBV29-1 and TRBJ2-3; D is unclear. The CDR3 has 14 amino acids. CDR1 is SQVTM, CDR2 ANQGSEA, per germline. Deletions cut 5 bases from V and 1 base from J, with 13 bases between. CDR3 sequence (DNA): TGCAGCGTTATAGGGCGAGCCGGCACAGATACGCAGTATTTT. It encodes CSVIGRAGTDTQYF.

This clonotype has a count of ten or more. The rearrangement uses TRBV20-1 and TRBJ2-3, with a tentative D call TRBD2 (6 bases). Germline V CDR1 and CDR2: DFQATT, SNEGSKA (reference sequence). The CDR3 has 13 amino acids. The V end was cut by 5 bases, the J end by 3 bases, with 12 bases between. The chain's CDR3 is CSAPVGGTDTQYF. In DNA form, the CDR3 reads TGCAGTGCTCCAGTCGGGGGTACAGATACGCAGTATTTT.

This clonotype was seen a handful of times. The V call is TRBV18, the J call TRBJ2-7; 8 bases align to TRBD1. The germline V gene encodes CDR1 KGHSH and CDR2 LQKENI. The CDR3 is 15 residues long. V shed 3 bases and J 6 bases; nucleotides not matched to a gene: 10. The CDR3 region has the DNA TGTGCCAGCTCACCGCAGGGACAGGACTCTTCCGAGCAGTACTTC. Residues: CASSPQGQDSSEQYF.

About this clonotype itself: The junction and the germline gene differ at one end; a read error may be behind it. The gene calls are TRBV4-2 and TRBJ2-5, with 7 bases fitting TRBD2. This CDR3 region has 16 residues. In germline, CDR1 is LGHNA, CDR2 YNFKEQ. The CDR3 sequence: CASSQGASGAQDTQYF. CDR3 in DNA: TGTGCCAGCAGCCAAGGGGCTAGCGGAGCTCAAGATACCCAGTACTTC.

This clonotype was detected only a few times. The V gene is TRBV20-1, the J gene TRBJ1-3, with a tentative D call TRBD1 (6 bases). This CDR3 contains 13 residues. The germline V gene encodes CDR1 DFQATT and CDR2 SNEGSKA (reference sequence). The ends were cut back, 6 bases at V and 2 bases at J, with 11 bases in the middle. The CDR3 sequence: CSAPAGAGNTIYF. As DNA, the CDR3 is TGCAGTGCCCCCGCAGGGGCTGGAAACACCATATATTTT.

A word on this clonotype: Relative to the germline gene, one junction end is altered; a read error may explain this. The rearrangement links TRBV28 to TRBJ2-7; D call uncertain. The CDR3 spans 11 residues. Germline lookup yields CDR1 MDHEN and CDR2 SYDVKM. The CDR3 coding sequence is TGTGCCAGCAGTCGTACCTACAAGCAGTACTTC. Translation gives CASSRTYKQYF.

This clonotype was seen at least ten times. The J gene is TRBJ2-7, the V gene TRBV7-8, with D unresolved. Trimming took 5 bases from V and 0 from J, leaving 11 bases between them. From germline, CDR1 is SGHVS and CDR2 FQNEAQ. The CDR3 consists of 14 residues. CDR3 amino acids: CASSPLLTSYEQYF. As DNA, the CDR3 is TGTGCCAGCAGCCCATTACTTACCTCCTACGAGCAGTACTTC.

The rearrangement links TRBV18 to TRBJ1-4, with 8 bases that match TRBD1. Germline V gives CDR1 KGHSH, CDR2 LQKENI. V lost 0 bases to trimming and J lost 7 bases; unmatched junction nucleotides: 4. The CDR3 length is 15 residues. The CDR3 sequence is CASSPPGQGIEKLFF. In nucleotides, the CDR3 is TGTGCCAGCTCACCACCTGGACAGGGAATTGAAAAACTGTTTTTT.

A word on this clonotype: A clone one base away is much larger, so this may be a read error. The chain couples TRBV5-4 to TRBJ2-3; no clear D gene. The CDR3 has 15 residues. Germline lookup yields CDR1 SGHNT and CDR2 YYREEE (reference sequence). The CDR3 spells CANSFSRQKKDTQYF. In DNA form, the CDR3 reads TGTGCCAACAGCTTTAGTAGGCAGAAAAAAGATACGCAGTATTTT.

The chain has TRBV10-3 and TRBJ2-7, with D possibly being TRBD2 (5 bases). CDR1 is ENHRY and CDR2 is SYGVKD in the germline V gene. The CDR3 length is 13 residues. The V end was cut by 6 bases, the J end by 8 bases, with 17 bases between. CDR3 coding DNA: TGTGCCATCAGCCCACGTGACTACGAGCAGCAGTACTTC. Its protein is CAISPRDYEQQYF.

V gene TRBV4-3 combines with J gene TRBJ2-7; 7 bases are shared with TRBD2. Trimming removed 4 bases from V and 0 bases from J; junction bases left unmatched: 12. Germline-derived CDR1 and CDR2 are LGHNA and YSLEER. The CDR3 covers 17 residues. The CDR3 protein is CASSPGAGTGPSYEQYF. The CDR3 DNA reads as TGCGCCAGCAGCCCTGGAGCGGGGACGGGACCCTCCTACGAGCAGTACTTC.

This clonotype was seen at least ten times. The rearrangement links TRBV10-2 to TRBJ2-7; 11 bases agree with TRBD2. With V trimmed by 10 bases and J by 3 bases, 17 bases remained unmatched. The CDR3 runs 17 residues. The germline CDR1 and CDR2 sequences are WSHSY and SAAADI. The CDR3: CATNSGTSGAHFYEQYF. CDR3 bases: TGCGCCACCAATTCCGGGACTAGCGGAGCCCATTTCTACGAGCAGTACTTC.

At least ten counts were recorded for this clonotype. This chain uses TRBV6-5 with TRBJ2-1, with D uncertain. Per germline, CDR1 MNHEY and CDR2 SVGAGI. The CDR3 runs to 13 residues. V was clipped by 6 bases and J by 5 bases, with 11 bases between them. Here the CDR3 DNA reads TGTGCCAGCAGCTTACCGGCGAACAATGAGCAGTTCTTC. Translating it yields CASSLPANNEQFF.

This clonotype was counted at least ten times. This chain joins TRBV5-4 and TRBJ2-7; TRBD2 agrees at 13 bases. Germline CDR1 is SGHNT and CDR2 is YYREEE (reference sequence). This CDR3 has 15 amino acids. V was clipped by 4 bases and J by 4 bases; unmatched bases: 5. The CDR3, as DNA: TGTGCCAGCAGCATTGGGACTAGCGGGACGTACGAGCAGTACTTC. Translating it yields CASSIGTSGTYEQYF. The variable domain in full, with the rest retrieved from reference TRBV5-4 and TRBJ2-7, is ETGVTQSPTHLIKTRGQQVTLRCSSQSGHNTVSWYQQALGQGPQFIFQYYREEENGRGNFPPRFSGLQFPNYSSELNVNALELDDSALYLCASSIGTSGTYEQYFGPGTRLTVT.